The 18 T cell receptor beta chains listed next were all sequenced from one sample in a study of siplizumab effects on memory and regulatory T cells. TCRdb keeps only in-frame clones here, not all; method: immunoSEQ multiplex PCR. The sample has about 100,000 clones; 94% are singletons. Sequencing used non-Treg CD4+ T cells sorted from blood. The receptors come from a human donor in good health.

The chain has TRBV6-1 and TRBJ1-5, with TRBD1 matching over 7 bases. CDR1 MNHNS and CDR2 SASEGT come from the germline V gene. J gave up 0 bases and V 4 bases, and 9 bases lay outside the gene matches. The CDR3 totals 17 residues. CDR3 in amino acids: CASSGRDSVYSNQPQHF. CDR3 bases: TGTGCCAGCAGTGGCCGGGACAGCGTTTATAGCAATCAGCCCCAGCATTTT.

The chain has TRBV19 and TRBJ2-7; TRBD2 is a possible D gene (6 bases). V lost 1 base, J lost 0 bases, and 10 bases lay in between. CDR1 and CDR2 from the germline V gene are LNHDA and SQIVND (reference sequence). This CDR3 spans 15 amino acids. CDR3 DNA: TGTGCCAGTAGTATAGCCCCGGGAGCCTCCTACGAGCAGTACTTC. Translated, it gives CASSIAPGASYEQYF.

The chain carries TRBV6-5 and TRBJ2-7; D may be TRBD1 (5 bases). CDR3 length: 13 amino acids. Germline V gives CDR1 MNHEY, CDR2 SVGAGI. V lost 6 bases to trimming and J lost 6 bases, with 15 bases between them. CDR3 sequence: CASSRASVPEQYF. The CDR3 DNA follows: TGTGCCAGCAGCAGGGCCTCGGTCCCCGAGCAGTACTTC.

This clone occurred once. The chain recombines TRBV2 with TRBJ2-1; the match to TRBD2 covers 8 bases. The CDR3 loop spans 15 amino acids. The ends lost 1 base at V and 4 bases at J; junction bases unmatched: 3. Looked up from germline, CDR1 is SNHLY and CDR2 is FYNNEI. The CDR3 here is CASSEGTSMYNEQFF. Written as DNA, the CDR3 is TGTGCCAGCAGTGAAGGGACTAGCATGTACAATGAGCAGTTCTTC.

The count of this clone is one. The chain is built from TRBV28 and TRBJ2-3, with D possibly being TRBD1 (6 bases). The CDR3 covers 16 residues. The germline V gene has CDR1 MDHEN and CDR2 SYDVKM. With 8 bases removed from V and 3 bases from J, the gap between germline ends came to 21 bases. The CDR3 protein is CASRGLQGRKTDTQYF. In DNA, the CDR3 is TGTGCCAGCCGAGGCCTACAGGGAAGGAAGACAGATACGCAGTATTTT.

This clone was detected only a few times. Other DNA variants within this sample encode the same CDR3. The chain recombines TRBV18 with TRBJ2-7; D is uncertain. CDR3 length: 13 amino acids. With 0 bases removed from V and 0 bases from J, the gap between germline ends came to 3 bases. CDR1 KGHSH and CDR2 LQKENI come from the germline V gene. The CDR3 region has the DNA TGTGCCAGCTCACCACCCGCCTCCTACGAGCAGTACTTC. Amino acids: CASSPPASYEQYF. Looking up the rest from reference TRBV18 and TRBJ2-7 gives the full variable domain: NAGVMQNPRHLVRRRGQEARLRCSPMKGHSHVYWYRQLPEEGLKFMVYLQKENIIDESGMPKERFSAEFPKEGPSILRIQQVVRGDSAAYFCASSPPASYEQYFGPGTRLTVT.

This chain joins TRBV19 and TRBJ2-5, with D unresolved. There are 14 residues in the CDR3. V was cut by 3 bases and J by 3 bases, with 11 bases left in between. The germline CDR1 and CDR2 sequences are LNHDA and SQIVND (reference sequence). CDR3: CASSIQFAEETQYF. Here the CDR3 DNA reads TGTGCCAGTAGTATCCAGTTCGCGGAAGAGACCCAGTACTTC.

The rearrangement joins TRBV7-8 to TRBJ1-1; no clear D. V lost 7 bases and J lost 5, with 11 bases in between. The length of the CDR3 is 12 residues. CDR1 and CDR2 from the germline V gene are SGHVS and FQNEAQ. The CDR3 loop reads CASTSWGTEAFF. The CDR3 DNA follows: TGTGCCAGCACCTCCTGGGGAACTGAAGCTTTCTTT.

V gene TRBV19 combines with J gene TRBJ1-3; TRBD1 might be the D (5 bases). The CDR3 has 16 residues. Germline values: CDR1 LNHDA, CDR2 SQIVND (reference sequence). Between the trimmed V and J ends, which lost 1 base and 0 bases, there was a span of 10 bases. This CDR3 is CASSIAGTTSGNTIYF. DNA for the CDR3: TGTGCCAGTAGTATAGCCGGGACTACCTCTGGAAACACCATATATTTT.

The V and J genes are TRBV12-5 and TRBJ2-7; no clear D. This CDR3 has 12 residues. The V end was cut by 1 base, the J end by 4 bases, with 5 bases between. Germline assignment: CDR1 LGHNT and CDR2 FRNRAP. Here the CDR3 DNA reads TGTGCTAGTGGTTTGGGGGGTTACGAGCAGTACTTC. The encoded protein is CASGLGGYEQYF.

The J gene is TRBJ2-2, the V gene TRBV27; 11 bases match TRBD2. Germline CDR1 is MNHEY and CDR2 is SMNVEV (reference sequence). CDR3 length: 20 amino acids. V shed 1 base, J shed 5 bases, and the junction held 15 bases outside the gene matches. The CDR3 spells CASSLLAGLAGGYRTGELFF. The CDR3 DNA reads as TGTGCCAGCAGTTTATTAGCGGGGCTAGCGGGAGGTTATCGTACCGGGGAGCTGTTTTTT.

J is TRBJ2-3 and V is TRBV7-2, with no clear D. The CDR3 covers 13 residues. Trimming removed 1 base from V and 6 bases from J, with 8 bases in between. Germline CDR1 SGHTA, CDR2 FQGNSA. This chain's CDR3 is CASSLVVADTQYF. The CDR3 nucleotides read TGTGCCAGCAGCTTAGTAGTGGCGGATACGCAGTATTTT.

The chain couples TRBV5-4 to TRBJ2-3; 11 nucleotides line up with TRBD1. The CDR3 runs to 15 residues. J was trimmed by 3 bases and V by 4 bases; bases with no gene match: 4. The germline CDR1 and CDR2 sequences are SGHNT and YYREEE (reference sequence). CDR3 in amino acids: CASSTGTGGTDTQYF. CDR3 DNA sequence: TGTGCCAGCAGCACCGGGACAGGGGGGACAGATACGCAGTATTTT.

J is TRBJ1-2 and V is TRBV28, with a tentative D call TRBD1 (5 bases). This CDR3 region has 15 residues. V lost 4 bases and J lost 3, with 15 bases in between. The germline gives CDR1 MDHEN, CDR2 SYDVKM. The CDR3 sequence is CASSSHGGGDYGYTF. CDR3 DNA sequence: TGTGCCAGCAGTTCCCACGGCGGGGGGGACTATGGCTACACCTTC.

This chain links TRBV5-5 with TRBJ2-7; D gene ambiguous. The germline V gene encodes CDR1 SGHKS and CDR2 YYEKEE (reference sequence). The CDR3 loop spans 14 amino acids. Trimming removed 4 bases from V and 1 base from J, with 12 bases in between. The CDR3 DNA reads TGTGCCAGCAGCCCCCTATGGGAATCCTACGAGCAGTACTTC. It is translated as CASSPLWESYEQYF.

The rearrangement uses TRBV4-1 and TRBJ1-3; no clear D. V was trimmed by 2 bases and J by 0 bases, leaving 11 bases between them. Germline V gene sequence: CDR1 MGHRA, CDR2 YSYEKL. This CDR3 contains 16 residues. The CDR3 region has the DNA TGCGCCAGCAGCCAATTCGCAGAGAGCTCTGGAAACACCATATATTTT. Amino acid sequence: CASSQFAESSGNTIYF.

The chain is built from TRBV6-5 and TRBJ2-5; perhaps D is TRBD1 or TRBD2 (5 bases each). Germline CDR1 reads MNHEY; CDR2 reads SVGAGI. Trimming removed 3 bases from V and 1 base from J, with 9 bases in between. This CDR3 region has 14 residues. CDR3 sequence: CASSYPGPQETQYF. CDR3 DNA: TGTGCCAGCAGTTATCCGGGACCCCAAGAGACCCAGTACTTC.

Here the CDR3 DNA reads TGTGCCACACGAGGGGCAGGGAGTCAAAAAAGAACTGAAGCTTTCTTT. This sequence encodes CATRGAGSQKRTEAFF. This chain links TRBV2 with TRBJ1-1; D is possibly TRBD1 (5 bases). Germline V gene lookup returns CDR1 SNHLY and CDR2 FYNNEI. Trimming pared 10 bases from V and 5 bases from J, leaving 26 bases between. The CDR3 has 16 amino acids.